This T cell receptor (beta chain) was identified in a study of shared clonotypes between healthy human individuals (dated by TCRdb to 2019 to 2021). With respect to the entire study: A couple of women and a few men aged 18 to 49 years were included in the cohort. Per donor, three plates each were used for CD4 naive and CD4 memory, two for CD8 naive, and one for CD8 memory. To estimate repertoire size and how much clonotype sharing occurs between individuals, the study deeply sequenced the blood TCR repertoires of five healthy adults. To increase sequencing depth and limit assay-specific biases, different laboratories used diverse techniques to prepare libraries and sequence TCR repertoires. Each donor's leukapheresis produced roughly between roughly 0.85 and 9.5 billion PBMCs. Overall study results and their limits: Across four donors, around 5% of naive CD4, roughly 3.8% of naive CD8, around 2.1% of memory CD4, and over 0.35% of memory CD8 clonotypes were shared. Compared with non-shared clonotypes, clonotypes shared by all four sorted-subset donors had higher generation probabilities. Larger estimated clonotype richness was generally found for naive subsets than for memory subsets. Sampling was restricted to blood, and TCR repertoires in tissue are likely to differ from TCR repertoires in blood. Based on pairwise subsampling, the degree of clonotype sharing among donors was expected to be affected by sequencing depth. Because the study included a small number of donors, the genetic and exposure-history diversity represented was limited. Incomplete sequencing was indicated by rarefaction of sorted-subset datasets, despite the large sequencing depth.

Notes on this clone: No cognate antigen has been identified for it. No per-base quality is available; no much larger clone lies one base away.

For the CD8 naive samples, CD45RO-negative cells were positively selected for CCR7, yielding a CD45RA+CCR7+ population from which TemRA cells were excluded. Donors were healthy HIV-negative adults with no recently reported acute infections or vaccinations. All donors were Caucasian adults living in Nashville, Tennessee, USA. Blood was collected by leukapheresis, and PBMCs were isolated by Ficoll-Histopaque density gradient centrifugation and then cryopreserved in liquid nitrogen vapor phase. Analytical flow cytometry was used to check the purity and quantity of each magnetically sorted T cell population. Genomic DNA was isolated from every sorted fraction and measured by UV absorbance on a Nanodrop 2000c. Using the deep immunoSEQ assay, TCR CDR3 regions were amplified from genomic DNA by multiplex PCR. Extracted genomic DNA from each cell subset was distributed evenly across all wells of several immunoSEQ 96-well plates, and each plate was treated as a replicate. For sorted subsets, about 200 ng genomic DNA, equal to approximately 30,000 T cell genomes, was loaded into each replicate PCR. The purified libraries were quantified using a Qubit 3.0 fluorometer, sized with a Bioanalyzer 2100, and then quantified again using the KAPA Library Quantification kit. Each immunoSEQ 96-well plate was sequenced on its own single-read 150-cycle Illumina NextSeq 550 flow cell. The authors' pipeline ran thus. Because the immunoSEQ output held only junctional sequences and lacked quality scores, the filtering could not match the filtering applied to full-length reads. Sequences were annotated with PyIR, a Python wrapper for IgBLAST v1.9, using IMGT germline references to assign V/J genes and CDR3. Reads were removed for weak V/J assignments (E-value above 1e-6), missing CDR3, stop codons, out-of-frame junctions, or ambiguous translated residues. V3J clonotypes were defined as sequences sharing the same inferred V gene, J gene, and CDR3 amino acid sequence. To compute the percentage overlap between repertoires, the number of shared unique clonotypes was divided by the size of the smaller repertoire. RTK rarefaction, the Chao1 estimator, and Recon v2.1 estimates of unobserved clonotypes were used to assess repertoire richness. OLGA was used to compute generation probabilities for all TCRbeta clonotypes that the gDNA method yielded from a handful of donors. As stored in TCRdb, this immuneACCESS dataset retains in-frame rearrangements with V and J assigned. A fraction of the clones does not appear; measured against another copy, unresolved V genes explain less than half of the discrepancy, and the remainder lacks a known reason. D and trimming come from the DNA, and the V and J calls and clone size come from that table. The sample table records 650,000 to 800,000 clones; just over 90% of these occur just once. The top ten constitute about a quarter of the sample.

Material for sequencing was naive CD8+ T cells sorted from blood. This specimen's cell subset or site label, interpreted: CD45RA+CCR7+. This receptor was identified in a man in his thirties or forties in good health.

CDR3 reads: CASSSGPGDQPQHF. Read as DNA, the sequence is TGTGCCAGCAGCTCGGGTCCTGGGGATCAGCCCCAGCATTTT. The chain is assembled from TRBV13 and TRBJ1-5; the D gene cannot be resolved reliably. The CDR1 and CDR2 encoded by the germline V gene (reference sequence) are PRHDT and FYEKMQ. V drops 4 bases and J drops 5 bases, leaving 12 bases in between. The CDR3 covers 14 residues, taking in both the cysteine and the phenylalanine. Only the CDR3 DNA is retained, 42 bases long and in frame from the first base.